The subject of this entry is one T cell receptor (beta chain). This record belongs to a study of blood T cell repertoires in COVID-19. Study context: The samples span acute and convalescent COVID-19 from the United States, Italy and Spain.

Using immunoSEQ multiplex PCR, the repertoire was profiled, and TCRdb retains in-frame clones only, with some absent. The sample holds 230,000 or so clones, around 88% seen once. V lost 5 bases and J lost 7, with 11 bases in between. Germline V gene lookup returns CDR1 SGHAT and CDR2 FQNNGV. The CDR3 length is 13 residues. The sequence was obtained from a woman in her 40s with acute COVID-19. Sequences were obtained from PBMCs or T cells enriched from blood (not recorded which). The chain links TRBV11-2 to TRBJ1-4, with a possible D match to TRBD1 (6 bases). In nucleotides, the CDR3 is TGTGCCAGCAGCCCCGGGACATTTGAAAAACTGTTTTTT. Translating gives CASSPGTFEKLFF.